The 32 T cell receptor beta chains listed next were all sequenced from one sample in a study of monozygotic twins with inflammatory bowel disease. TCRdb reprocessed the 5' RACE reads; each CDR3 protein has one entry and no DNA is given. The table gives 150,000 to 200,000 distinct CDR3 sequences; the top ten clones make up about 2.7% of it. Sequences were obtained from blood. The receptors were gathered from a human donor with ulcerative colitis or Crohn's disease, or a healthy co-twin of an affected twin (not recorded which).

The gene calls are TRBV5-1 and TRBJ1-1; TCRdb reports TRBD1, a call that lacks DNA to check it against. Germline V CDR1 and CDR2: SGHRS, YFSETQ. The CDR3 loop spans 14 amino acids. CDR3 loop: CASSFTGAGTEAFF.

The chain recombines TRBV20-1 with TRBJ2-7; TCRdb calls TRBD2, which cannot be checked without DNA. This CDR3 comprises 14 residues. The germline gives CDR1 DFQATT, CDR2 SNEGSKA (reference sequence). This chain's CDR3 is CSARSGLAGGEQYF.

The rearrangement links TRBV4-3 to TRBJ2-1; TCRdb outputs TRBD1, but without DNA this stays unchecked. CDR1 and CDR2 from the germline V gene are LGHNA and YSLEER. The CDR3 consists of 16 residues. The CDR3 loop reads CASSKGPPRQGPLEFF.

The CDR3 protein is CASSDIFSGNLGVNTGELFF. The genes are TRBV11-1 and TRBJ2-2; with no DNA, the TCRdb D assignment of TRBD2 cannot be verified. CDR3 size: 20 residues. Germline V CDR1 and CDR2: SGHAT, FQDESV (reference sequence).

V usage is TRBV7-2 and J usage is TRBJ1-1; TCRdb's D call, TRBD1, is unchecked because there is no DNA. CDR3 length: 15 residues. Per the germline V gene, CDR1 is SGHTA and CDR2 is FQGNSA. Here the CDR3 reads CASSLALGGRPEAFF. The variable domain in full, completed from reference TRBV7-2 and TRBJ1-1, reads GAGVSQSPSNKVTEKGKDVELRCDPISGHTALYWYRQSLGQGLEFLIYFQGNSAPDKSGLPSDRFSAERTGGSVSTLTIQRTQQEDSAVYLCASSLALGGRPEAFFGQGTRLTVV.

CDR3 sequence: CASSVGSSYEQYF. This chain joins TRBV9 and TRBJ2-7. CDR1 is SGDLS and CDR2 is YYNGEE in the germline V gene. This CDR3 is built from 13 residues.

The gene calls are TRBV5-6 and TRBJ2-7; the D call of TRBD1 rests on TCRdb alone, since no DNA is present to check it. Germline values: CDR1 SGHDT, CDR2 YYEEEE. The CDR3 loop spans 13 amino acids. This chain's CDR3 is CASSLQVSYEQYF. The full variable domain, its missing parts supplied by reference TRBV5-6 and TRBJ2-7, is DAGVTQSPTHLIKTRGQQVTLRCSPKSGHDTVSWYQQALGQGPQFIFQYYEEEERQRGNFPDRFSGHQFPNYSSELNVNALLLGDSALYLCASSLQVSYEQYFGPGTRLTVT.

The J gene is TRBJ2-5, the V gene TRBV18; no DNA is available, so the TRBD1 call from TCRdb remains unchecked. The length of the CDR3 is 16 residues. Per germline, CDR1 KGHSH and CDR2 LQKENI. The CDR3 sequence: CASSPPGQQYQETQYF.

The chain uses TRBV12-3 or TRBV12-4 and TRBJ1-1; TCRdb returns TRBD1, unconfirmable since there is no DNA. The CDR3 extends over 14 amino acids. This chain's CDR3 is CASTLIGGSAEAFF.

This chain links TRBV4-1 with TRBJ2-4; TCRdb names TRBD1, which stays unverified in the absence of DNA. Germline values: CDR1 MGHRA, CDR2 YSYEKL. The CDR3 loop spans 15 amino acids. This CDR3 reads CASSQAGASKNIQYF.

The V gene is TRBV28, the J gene TRBJ2-7; the D gene TCRdb calls, TRBD1, cannot be checked with no DNA. CDR1 MDHEN and CDR2 SYDVKM come from the germline V gene. This CDR3 spans 14 amino acids. The CDR3 loop reads CASSLAPVSYEQYF.

The rearrangement links TRBV24-1 to TRBJ2-1; TCRdb gives TRBD1 as the D gene, but with no DNA this cannot be confirmed. Germline V gene sequence: CDR1 KGHDR, CDR2 SFDVKD. CDR3 size: 16 residues. The CDR3 loop reads CATSDFLSDPLDEQFF.

The chain joins TRBV12-3 or TRBV12-4 to TRBJ2-3; TCRdb's D call, TRBD2, is unchecked because there is no DNA. The CDR3 is made up of 18 amino acids. This CDR3 is CASRSIRGTSGATDTQYF.

The chain uses TRBV18 and TRBJ1-2. Germline V CDR1 and CDR2: KGHSH, LQKENI. The CDR3 consists of 13 residues. The CDR3 reads CASSPGRDYGYTF.

V gene TRBV2 combines with J gene TRBJ2-3. Germline values: CDR1 SNHLY, CDR2 FYNNEI. This CDR3 spans 12 amino acids. The CDR3 loop reads CASRQNTDTQYF.

The CDR3 loop reads CASSQMTTNQPQHF. The chain combines TRBV3-1 with TRBJ1-5. The germline CDR1 and CDR2 sequences are LGHDT and YNNKEL (reference sequence). The CDR3 covers 14 residues.

This chain uses TRBV6-1 with TRBJ2-5; as DNA is missing, the TRBD2 call by TCRdb cannot be tested. The CDR3 is 15 amino acids. Germline V gene data show CDR1 as MNHNS and CDR2 as SASEGT. The CDR3 loop reads CASSIAGGSGETQYF.

The V call is TRBV20-1, the J call TRBJ2-3. The germline V gene encodes CDR1 DFQATT and CDR2 SNEGSKA (reference sequence). CDR3 size: 12 residues. The CDR3 spells CSARTHTDTQYF.

J is TRBJ2-2 and V is TRBV10-2; TCRdb calls TRBD2, which cannot be checked without DNA. The CDR3 consists of 15 residues. Germline CDR1 and CDR2: WSHSY and SAAADI. This CDR3 reads CASRGTSGNTGELFF.

The chain has TRBV12-3 or TRBV12-4 and TRBJ2-3; TCRdb gives TRBD1 as the D gene, but with no DNA this cannot be confirmed. The CDR3 extends over 13 amino acids. The CDR3 reads CASSFGATDTQYF.

The chain couples TRBV7-9 to TRBJ1-1; TCRdb calls TRBD1, which cannot be checked without DNA. Looked up from germline, CDR1 is SEHNR and CDR2 is FQNEAQ (reference sequence). The CDR3 has 14 amino acids. Here the CDR3 reads CASSPGPGDTEAFF.

The V call is TRBV18, the J call TRBJ2-7; no DNA is available, so the TRBD1 call from TCRdb remains unchecked. The CDR3 is 14 residues long. Germline CDR1 and CDR2: KGHSH and LQKENI. CDR3 protein: CASSPDRDPYEQYF.

The genes are TRBV20-1 and TRBJ1-6. This CDR3 is 14 amino acids long. Germline loops: CDR1 DFQATT, CDR2 SNEGSKA (reference sequence). The CDR3: CSARLGAIRSPLHF.

The V gene is TRBV5-4, the J gene TRBJ1-1; TCRdb selects TRBD1, and the lack of DNA leaves this call unchecked. This CDR3 comprises 15 residues. CDR1 is SGHNT and CDR2 is YYREEE in the germline V gene (reference sequence). The CDR3 here is CASSLPGRGNTEAFF.

The genes are TRBV7-2 and TRBJ2-1; TCRdb reports TRBD2, a call that lacks DNA to check it against. Germline V gene lookup returns CDR1 SGHTA and CDR2 FQGNSA. This CDR3 has 13 amino acids. The CDR3 protein is CATGTRGYNEQFF. Looking up the rest from reference TRBV7-2 and TRBJ2-1 gives the full variable domain: GAGVSQSPSNKVTEKGKDVELRCDPISGHTALYWYRQSLGQGLEFLIYFQGNSAPDKSGLPSDRFSAERTGGSVSTLTIQRTQQEDSAVYLCATGTRGYNEQFFGPGTRLTVL.

The chain combines TRBV27 with TRBJ2-7. The germline gives CDR1 MNHEY, CDR2 SMNVEV (reference sequence). This CDR3 is built from 14 residues. The CDR3 sequence: CASSSSGRAYEQYF.

According to its frequency, this clonotype is medium-sized. This rearrangement joins TRBV12-3 or TRBV12-4 to TRBJ1-5; TCRdb reports TRBD1, a call that lacks DNA to check it against. This CDR3 comprises 14 residues. This CDR3 is CASTPTGGKQPQHF.

The rearrangement links TRBV3-1 to TRBJ2-3. The CDR3 contains 13 residues. Germline values: CDR1 LGHDT, CDR2 YNNKEL (reference sequence). The CDR3 is CASSQEPLDTQYF.

This chain joins TRBV7-2 and TRBJ2-7; TCRdb's D call of TRBD2 is untestable without DNA. The CDR3 covers 15 residues. Germline CDR1 reads SGHTA; CDR2 reads FQGNSA. The CDR3 is CASSLRAGTSYEQYF.

This chain links TRBV10-3 with TRBJ2-1; absent DNA, TCRdb's TRBD2 call cannot be checked. This CDR3 spans 17 amino acids. Germline V gene sequence: CDR1 ENHRY, CDR2 SYGVKD. This chain's CDR3 is CAISARDGRRGDNEQFF.

This rearrangement joins TRBV28 to TRBJ1-2; the D call from TCRdb, TRBD1, cannot be confirmed without DNA. The germline gives CDR1 MDHEN, CDR2 SYDVKM. The CDR3 length is 13 residues. The CDR3 loop is CASSLGGFYGYTF.

V and J are TRBV11-3 and TRBJ2-2. The germline V gene has CDR1 SGHNT and CDR2 YENEEA. CDR3 size: 13 residues. The CDR3 region is CASSLVSTGELFF.